The sequence of this TCR beta chain was determined in a study of blood T cell repertoires in COVID-19. Clones were sequenced by immunoSEQ multiplex PCR, and TCRdb holds only the in-frame ones, with some missing. Of approximately 31,000 clones in the sample, around 93% were seen once. The germline V gene encodes CDR1 MNHEY and CDR2 SVGAGI. The CDR3 runs to 12 residues. V lost 6 bases and J 9 bases, leaving 13 bases between the germline ends. The source material was peripheral blood. V gene TRBV6-5 combines with J gene TRBJ2-3; tentative D call: TRBD2 (7 bases). This receptor was obtained from a human donor with active COVID-19. The donor label of this sample is uncertain. The CDR3 reads CASRGGARTQYF. CDR3 coding DNA: TGTGCCAGCAGGGGGGGGGCGCGGACGCAGTATTTT.